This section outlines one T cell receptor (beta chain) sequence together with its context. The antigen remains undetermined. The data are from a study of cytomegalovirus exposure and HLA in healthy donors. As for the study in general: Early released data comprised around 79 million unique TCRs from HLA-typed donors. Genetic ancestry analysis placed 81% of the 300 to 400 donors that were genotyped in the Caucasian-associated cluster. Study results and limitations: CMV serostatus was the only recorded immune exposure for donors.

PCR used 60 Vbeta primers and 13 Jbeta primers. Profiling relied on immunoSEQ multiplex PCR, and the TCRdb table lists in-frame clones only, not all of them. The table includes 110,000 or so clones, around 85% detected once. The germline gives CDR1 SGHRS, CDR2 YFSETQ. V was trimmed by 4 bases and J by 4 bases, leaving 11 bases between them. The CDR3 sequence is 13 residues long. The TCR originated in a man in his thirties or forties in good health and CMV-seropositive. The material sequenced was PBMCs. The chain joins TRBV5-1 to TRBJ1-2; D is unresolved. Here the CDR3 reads CASSPGGRYGYTF. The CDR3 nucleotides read TGCGCCAGCAGCCCGGGAGGACGCTATGGCTACACCTTC.